This note documents a single TCR beta chain sequence. This sample stems from a study of blood T cell repertoires in COVID-19. This CDR3 has 15 amino acids. After removal of 4 bases from V and 6 bases from J, the junction contained 8 bases not matched to a gene. CDR1 is SGHVS and CDR2 is FQNEAQ in the germline V gene. Assay: immunoSEQ multiplex PCR; the TCRdb copy retains only in-frame clones and omits some. The table shows around 41,000 clones, with roughly 87% occurring only once. This clonotype was sampled from a woman older than 75 with active COVID-19. The chain employs TRBV7-8 and TRBJ1-4, with 7 nucleotides matching TRBD1. The specimen was peripheral blood. The chain's CDR3 is CASSSRQGLDEKLFF. The CDR3 DNA follows: TGTGCCAGCAGCTCACGACAGGGATTGGATGAAAAACTGTTTTTT.